The 30 T cell receptor beta chains given below trace back to one sample, sequenced in a study of blood T cell repertoires in COVID-19. The protocol was immunoSEQ multiplex PCR, while the TCRdb copy is restricted to in-frame clones and leaves out a portion. The table shows roughly 76,000 clones, with 90% occurring only once. The specimen was peripheral blood. These receptors were obtained from a man aged 50-60 years with acute or convalescent COVID-19.

The rearrangement uses TRBV5-4 and TRBJ2-5; weak D call: TRBD2 (5 bases). This CDR3 comprises 14 residues. Germline V lookup: CDR1 SGHNT, CDR2 YYREEE (reference sequence). V was shortened by 4 bases and J by 4 bases, with 14 bases between the two germline ends. CDR3: CASSRRALRETQYF. The CDR3 nucleotides read TGTGCCAGCAGCCGGCGGGCCCTTCGAGAGACCCAGTACTTC.

This sequence joins TRBV6-5 and TRBJ1-3; possible D gene TRBD1, 5 bases. CDR3 length: 14 amino acids. CDR1 is MNHEY, CDR2 SVGAGI, per germline. V was cut by 6 bases and J by 4 bases, with 13 bases left in between. The CDR3 sequence is CASSPQQAGNTIYF. The CDR3 DNA sequence: TGTGCCAGCAGCCCCCAACAGGCGGGAAACACCATATATTTT.

The chain combines TRBV3-1 (or the pseudogene TRBV3-2) with TRBJ1-5; no clear D. The V end lost 4 bases, the J end lost 6 bases, and 10 bases lay between the germline ends. The germline gives CDR1 LGHDT, CDR2 YNNKEL (reference sequence). The CDR3 spans 13 residues. CDR3 nucleotide sequence: TGTGCCAGCAGCCTCGGGGAGGGTCAGCCCCAGCATTTT. Encoded protein: CASSLGEGQPQHF.

The gene calls are TRBV28 and TRBJ1-4, with TRBD1 identical over 9 bases. CDR1 is MDHEN and CDR2 is SYDVKM in the germline V gene. Germline trimming cut 5 bases from V and 8 bases from J; bases unmatched to any gene: 12. This CDR3 comprises 16 residues. The CDR3 DNA follows: TGTGCCAGCAGTACACCGGGACAGGGAGAATTAGAAAAACTGTTTTTT. Its translation: CASSTPGQGELEKLFF.

The chain combines TRBV29-1 with TRBJ2-7; TRBD2 might be the D (5 bases). V was pared by 7 bases and J by 7 bases, with 26 bases between. The CDR3 is made up of 15 amino acids. Germline CDR1 and CDR2: SQVTM and ANQGSEA. The CDR3 here is CSATKGGGTLREQYF. CDR3 sequence (DNA): TGCAGCGCGACGAAAGGCGGAGGTACCCTGAGGGAGCAGTACTTC.

Note on this clone: The junction does not match germline at one end; this may be a read error. This chain's CDR3 is CASGVGTSGGYEQYF. CDR3 coding DNA: TGTGCCAGCGGCGTGGGGACTAGCGGGGGCTACGAGCAGTACTTC. The genes are TRBV9 and TRBJ2-7; TRBD2 aligns across 14 bases. CDR1 SGDLS and CDR2 YYNGEE come from the germline V gene. This CDR3 has 15 residues.

The chain couples TRBV27 to TRBJ1-6; 9 bases align to TRBD1. V gave up 1 base and J gave up 7 bases; unmatched junction bases: 8. The CDR3 is 17 amino acids. CDR1 is MNHEY, CDR2 SMNVEV, per germline (reference sequence). The CDR3 loop reads CASSLLSGQGVNSPLHF. In DNA, the CDR3 is TGTGCCAGCAGTTTATTATCGGGACAGGGTGTAAATTCACCCCTCCACTTT.

The chain is built from TRBV28 and TRBJ1-2, with 9 positions matching TRBD1. J gave up 7 bases and V 7 bases, and 10 bases lay outside the gene matches. Germline CDR1 is MDHEN and CDR2 is SYDVKM. The CDR3 loop spans 14 amino acids. The CDR3 DNA reads as TGTGCCAGCAACCTACAGGGGGCAGTTGTTGGCTACACCTTC. This sequence encodes CASNLQGAVVGYTF.

The chain employs TRBV7-9 and TRBJ1-2; 8 bases are a match to TRBD1. The CDR3 extends over 14 amino acids. The germline V gene has CDR1 SEHNR and CDR2 FQNEAQ (reference sequence). With V trimmed by 5 bases and J by 4 bases, 6 bases remained unmatched. DNA for the CDR3: TGTGCCAGCAGCCCCCGGACAGGGATCTATGGCTACACCTTC. Its translation: CASSPRTGIYGYTF.

This chain links TRBV14 with TRBJ2-1, with 13 bases fitting TRBD2. There are 15 residues in the CDR3. The V and J ends lost 4 bases and 9 bases, in that order; junction bases with no gene match: 6. CDR1 is SGHDN, CDR2 FVKESK, per germline. CDR3 nucleotide sequence: TGTGCCAGCAGCCTAGGGACTAGCGGGATCGTTGAGCAGTTCTTC. Translating it yields CASSLGTSGIVEQFF.

V usage is TRBV7-8 and J usage is TRBJ1-6; 7 bases match TRBD1. Looked up from germline, CDR1 is SGHVS and CDR2 is FQNEAQ. V gave up 0 bases and J gave up 4 bases; unmatched junction bases: 6. This CDR3 has 17 residues. The CDR3 DNA reads TGTGCCAGCAGCTTAGCGTTCAGGGGGGAATATAATTCACCCCTCCACTTT. This codes for CASSLAFRGEYNSPLHF.

This chain connects TRBV3-1 (or the pseudogene TRBV3-2) to TRBJ1-1; no definite D call. The V and J ends lost 4 bases and 1 base respectively, with 7 bases between them. Per germline, CDR1 LGHDT and CDR2 YNNKEL (reference sequence). This CDR3 has 13 amino acids. CDR3 residues: CASSLTANTEAFF. CDR3 bases: TGTGCCAGCAGCCTCACAGCGAACACTGAAGCTTTCTTT.

The V and J genes are TRBV29-1 and TRBJ1-1; 8 nucleotides line up with TRBD1. V lost 4 bases to trimming and J lost 0 bases; unmatched junction nucleotides: 4. The CDR3 is 14 residues long. Germline CDR1 and CDR2: SQVTM and ANQGSEA. CDR3 bases: TGCAGCGTTGCTAGGGACAGGATGAACACTGAAGCTTTCTTT. It codes for CSVARDRMNTEAFF.

The chain uses TRBV19 and TRBJ1-1; D uncertain. The CDR3 sequence is 15 residues long. Between the trimmed V and J ends, which lost 3 bases and 1 base, there was a span of 12 bases. Germline CDR1 and CDR2: LNHDA and SQIVND (reference sequence). For the CDR3, the DNA is TGTGCCAGTAGTATTTTAGCACTCAGGAACACTGAAGCTTTCTTT. As protein: CASSILALRNTEAFF.

The CDR3 protein is CASSQDSHNEQFF. The CDR3 region has the DNA TGTGCCAGCAGCCAGGACAGCCACAATGAGCAGTTCTTC. V gene TRBV7-2 combines with J gene TRBJ2-1; tentative D call: TRBD1 (6 bases). The germline gives CDR1 SGHTA, CDR2 FQGNSA. The CDR3 loop spans 13 amino acids. Trimming took off 5 bases at V and 5 bases at J, with 10 bases between the two ends.

The CDR3 nucleotides are TGTGCCAGCAGCCAAGTAGCAAGCGGGAAAATGAGCTACGAGCAGTACTTC. Protein sequence: CASSQVASGKMSYEQYF. The chain combines TRBV4-2 with TRBJ2-7; 7 positions match TRBD2. This CDR3 spans 17 amino acids. Germline V gene data show CDR1 as LGHNA and CDR2 as YNFKEQ. V lost 1 base and J lost 3; bases outside the gene matches: 12.

This chain links TRBV14 with TRBJ1-6; D is undetermined. V lost 3 bases and J lost 7, with 13 bases in between. The CDR3 spans 15 residues. Germline V gene lookup returns CDR1 SGHDN and CDR2 FVKESK. The CDR3 DNA is TGTGCCAGCAGCCACACCACACCAACAAATTCACCCCTCCACTTT. Residues: CASSHTTPTNSPLHF.

Worth noting for this clone: A read error may account for a junction end that differs from germline. The chain recombines TRBV4-1 with TRBJ2-3, with 12 positions matching TRBD2. The germline V gene has CDR1 MGHRA and CDR2 YSYEKL. The CDR3 covers 20 residues. The CDR3 nucleotides are TGCGCCAGCAGCAAAGAACCGGGACTAGCGGGTAAAATGGGCACAGATACGCAGTATTTT. This gives the protein CASSKEPGLAGKMGTDTQYF.

V and J are TRBV28 and TRBJ1-1; 7 bases map to TRBD1. The CDR3 is made up of 15 amino acids. CDR1 MDHEN and CDR2 SYDVKM come from the germline V gene. The V segment lost 4 bases and the J segment 1 base; nucleotides outside the gene matches: 6. CDR3 nucleotide sequence: TGTGCCAGCAGTTCAACCAGGGGGAAGAACACTGAAGCTTTCTTT. Translating it yields CASSSTRGKNTEAFF.

This clone is a singleton in its sample. The V gene is TRBV19, the J gene TRBJ1-5; TRBD1 is a possible D gene (5 bases). The V and J ends lost 3 bases and 0 bases respectively, with 6 bases between them. The CDR3 runs 14 residues. CDR1 is LNHDA and CDR2 is SQIVND in the germline V gene (reference sequence). The CDR3 region has the DNA TGTGCCAGTAGTATCGGGGGTAGCAATCAGCCCCAGCATTTT. Residues: CASSIGGSNQPQHF.

The chain uses TRBV5-1 and TRBJ1-1; maybe TRBD1 (6 bases). Trimming shortened V by 1 base and J by 0 bases, and 13 bases separated the two germline ends. Germline lookup yields CDR1 SGHRS and CDR2 YFSETQ. The CDR3 consists of 16 residues. The CDR3: CASSLRAGAVNTEAFF. The CDR3 region has the DNA TGCGCCAGCAGCTTGAGGGCAGGGGCCGTGAACACTGAAGCTTTCTTT.

The V call is TRBV5-1, the J call TRBJ1-2, with 7 bases fitting TRBD1. Germline V gene data show CDR1 as SGHRS and CDR2 as YFSETQ. The CDR3 has 16 amino acids. V dropped 4 bases and J dropped 0; count of bases not matched to a gene: 9. CDR3 sequence reads: CASSRGTEGANYGYTF. The CDR3 nucleotides are TGCGCCAGCAGCCGCGGGACAGAGGGAGCTAACTATGGCTACACCTTC.

The chain recombines TRBV9 with TRBJ1-2, with 9 bases matching TRBD1. After removal of 0 bases from V and 2 bases from J, the junction contained 2 bases not matched to a gene. The CDR3 contains 15 residues. Germline V gives CDR1 SGDLS, CDR2 YYNGEE. CDR3 sequence: CASSVAGTGNYGYTF. CDR3 nucleotides: TGTGCCAGCAGCGTAGCTGGGACAGGGAACTATGGCTACACCTTC.

This clone was observed a single time. V usage is TRBV11-3 and J usage is TRBJ2-2; 9 positions agree with TRBD1. The CDR3 has 17 residues. The germline gives CDR1 SGHNT, CDR2 YENEEA. V dropped 5 bases and J dropped 2; count of bases not matched to a gene: 9. CDR3 sequence reads: CASSPTTGGTNTGELFF. The DNA for the CDR3 is TGTGCCAGCAGCCCTACTACAGGGGGCACTAACACCGGGGAGCTGTTTTTT.

This chain connects TRBV27 to TRBJ2-3, with 7 bases fitting TRBD2. The CDR3 is 13 amino acids. V lost 6 bases and J lost 7; bases outside the gene matches: 7. Germline loops: CDR1 MNHEY, CDR2 SMNVEV (reference sequence). The CDR3 DNA is TGTGCCAGCAGGCGGACTAGTAGTAATACGCAGTATTTT. Residues: CASRRTSSNTQYF.

V and J are TRBV6-1 and TRBJ2-5, with 10 nucleotides matching TRBD1. The V and J ends lost 1 base and 5 bases, in that order; junction bases with no gene match: 4. The germline V gene has CDR1 MNHNS and CDR2 SASEGT. The CDR3 extends over 15 amino acids. The CDR3 spells CASSEVGQGLETQYF. The CDR3, as DNA: TGTGCCAGCAGTGAAGTGGGACAGGGGTTGGAGACCCAGTACTTC.

The CDR3 nucleotides are TGCGCCAGCACCCCGGGACAGATTCATTCTGGGGCCAACGTCCTGACTTTC. Its translation: CASTPGQIHSGANVLTF. This chain links TRBV5-1 with TRBJ2-6, with 7 nucleotides matching TRBD1. The CDR3 loop spans 17 amino acids. Germline V gene sequence: CDR1 SGHRS, CDR2 YFSETQ. The junction had 10 bases not matched to a gene; V was cut back by 6 bases and J by 1 base.

The rearrangement joins TRBV6-5 to TRBJ2-1; D unclear. V dropped 4 bases and J dropped 10 bases, with 14 bases sitting between them. This CDR3 has 13 amino acids. The germline gives CDR1 MNHEY, CDR2 SVGAGI. In DNA form, the CDR3 reads TGTGCCAGCAGTTCCGGAGCTTTGCGGGAGCAGTTCTTC. Its translation: CASSSGALREQFF.

The chain has TRBV3-1 (or the pseudogene TRBV3-2) and TRBJ2-3, with 7 bases lining up with TRBD1. V trimming: 2 bases; J trimming: 3 bases; junction bases outside the gene matches: 8. The CDR3 is 16 amino acids. The germline CDR1 and CDR2 sequences are LGHDT and YNNKEL (reference sequence). The CDR3 is CASSQSLGQKTDTQYF. DNA for the CDR3: TGTGCCAGCAGCCAATCGTTGGGACAGAAGACAGATACGCAGTATTTT.

This sequence joins TRBV3-1 (or the pseudogene TRBV3-2) and TRBJ2-7; TRBD2 matches 9 bases. The CDR3 covers 14 residues. The junction had 7 bases not matched to a gene; V was cut back by 4 bases and J by 6 bases. CDR1 LGHDT and CDR2 YNNKEL come from the germline V gene (reference sequence). CDR3 nucleotides: TGTGCCAGCAGCCGAGATAGCGGGAGCCTCGAGCAGTACTTC. Its translation is CASSRDSGSLEQYF.